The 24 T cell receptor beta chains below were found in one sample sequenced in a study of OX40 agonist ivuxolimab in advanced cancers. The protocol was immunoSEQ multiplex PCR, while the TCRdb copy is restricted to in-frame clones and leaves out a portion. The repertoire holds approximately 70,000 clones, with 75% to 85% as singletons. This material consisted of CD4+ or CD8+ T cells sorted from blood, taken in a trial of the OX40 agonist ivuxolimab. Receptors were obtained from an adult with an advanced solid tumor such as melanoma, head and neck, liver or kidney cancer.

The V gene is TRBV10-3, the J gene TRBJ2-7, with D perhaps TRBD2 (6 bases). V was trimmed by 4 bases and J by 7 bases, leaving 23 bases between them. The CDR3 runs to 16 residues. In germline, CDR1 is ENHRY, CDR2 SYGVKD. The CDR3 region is CAISGHSGTGAGEQYF. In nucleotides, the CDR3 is TGTGCCATCAGTGGCCATTCCGGGACTGGGGCGGGGGAGCAGTACTTC.

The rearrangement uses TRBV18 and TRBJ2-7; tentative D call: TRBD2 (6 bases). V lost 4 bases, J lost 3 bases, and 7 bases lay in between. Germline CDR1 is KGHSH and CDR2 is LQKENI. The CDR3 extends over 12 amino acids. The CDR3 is CASSRDFYEQYF. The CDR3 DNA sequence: TGTGCCAGCTCACGGGACTTCTACGAGCAGTACTTC. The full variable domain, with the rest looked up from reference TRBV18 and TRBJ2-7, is NAGVMQNPRHLVRRRGQEARLRCSPMKGHSHVYWYRQLPEEGLKFMVYLQKENIIDESGMPKERFSAEFPKEGPSILRIQQVVRGDSAAYFCASSRDFYEQYFGPGTRLTVT.

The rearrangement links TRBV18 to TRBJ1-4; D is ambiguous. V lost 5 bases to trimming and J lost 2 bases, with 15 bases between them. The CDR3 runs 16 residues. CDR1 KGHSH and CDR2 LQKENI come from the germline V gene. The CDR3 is CASSAWTVATNEKLFF. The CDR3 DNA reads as TGTGCCAGCTCAGCCTGGACGGTTGCTACTAATGAAAAACTGTTTTTT.

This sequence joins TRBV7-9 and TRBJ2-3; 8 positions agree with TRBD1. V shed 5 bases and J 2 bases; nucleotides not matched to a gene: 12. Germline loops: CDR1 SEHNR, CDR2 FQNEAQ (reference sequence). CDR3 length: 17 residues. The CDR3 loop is CASSPLGQVLLTDTQYF. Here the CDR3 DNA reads TGTGCCAGCAGCCCCTTGGGACAGGTCCTTCTCACAGATACGCAGTATTTT.

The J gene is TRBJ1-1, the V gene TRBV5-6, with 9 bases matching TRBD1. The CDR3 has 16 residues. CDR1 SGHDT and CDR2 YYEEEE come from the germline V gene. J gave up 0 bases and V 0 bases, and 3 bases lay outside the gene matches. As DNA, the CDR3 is TGTGCCAGCAGCTTGGACAGGGGGCTAATGAACACTGAAGCTTTCTTT. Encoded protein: CASSLDRGLMNTEAFF. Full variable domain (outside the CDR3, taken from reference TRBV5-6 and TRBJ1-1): DAGVTQSPTHLIKTRGQQVTLRCSPKSGHDTVSWYQQALGQGPQFIFQYYEEEERQRGNFPDRFSGHQFPNYSSELNVNALLLGDSALYLCASSLDRGLMNTEAFFGQGTRLTVV.

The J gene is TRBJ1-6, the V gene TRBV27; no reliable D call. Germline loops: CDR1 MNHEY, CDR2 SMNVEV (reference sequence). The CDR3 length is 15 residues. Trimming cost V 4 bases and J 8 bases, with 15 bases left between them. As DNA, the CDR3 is TGTGCCAGCAGTTCCCCTTCCGGGCGCGATTCACCCCTCCACTTT. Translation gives CASSSPSGRDSPLHF.

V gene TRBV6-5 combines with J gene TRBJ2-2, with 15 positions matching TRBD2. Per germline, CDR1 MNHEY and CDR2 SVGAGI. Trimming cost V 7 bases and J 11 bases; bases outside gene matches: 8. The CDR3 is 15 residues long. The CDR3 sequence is CASNLGLAGGRELFF. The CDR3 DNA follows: TGTGCCAGCAACTTAGGACTAGCGGGGGGGCGTGAGCTGTTTTTT.

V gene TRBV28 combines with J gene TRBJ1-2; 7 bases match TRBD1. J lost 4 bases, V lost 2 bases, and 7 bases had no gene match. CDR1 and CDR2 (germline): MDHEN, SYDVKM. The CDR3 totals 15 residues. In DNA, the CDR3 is TGTGCCAGCAGTTTAACGACAGGGCAAGGCTATGGCTACACCTTC. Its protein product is CASSLTTGQGYGYTF.

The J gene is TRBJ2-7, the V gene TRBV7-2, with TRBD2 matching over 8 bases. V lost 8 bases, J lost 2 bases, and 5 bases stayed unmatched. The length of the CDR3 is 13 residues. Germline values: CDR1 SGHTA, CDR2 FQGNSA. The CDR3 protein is CASRGGVAYEQYF. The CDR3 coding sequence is TGTGCCAGCCGGGGGGGAGTCGCCTACGAGCAGTACTTC.

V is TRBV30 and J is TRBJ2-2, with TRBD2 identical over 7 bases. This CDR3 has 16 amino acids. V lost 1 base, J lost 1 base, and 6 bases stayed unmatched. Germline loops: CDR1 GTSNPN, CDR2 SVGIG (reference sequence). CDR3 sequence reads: CAWSGVGGGNTGELFF. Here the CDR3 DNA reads TGTGCCTGGAGTGGAGTAGGCGGGGGGAACACCGGGGAGCTGTTTTTT.

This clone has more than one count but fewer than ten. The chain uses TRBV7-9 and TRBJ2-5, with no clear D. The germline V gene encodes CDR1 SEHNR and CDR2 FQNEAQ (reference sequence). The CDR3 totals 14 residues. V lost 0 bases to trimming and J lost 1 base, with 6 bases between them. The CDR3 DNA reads TGTGCCAGCAGCTTAGCACCGACCCAAGAGACCCAGTACTTC. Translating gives CASSLAPTQETQYF.

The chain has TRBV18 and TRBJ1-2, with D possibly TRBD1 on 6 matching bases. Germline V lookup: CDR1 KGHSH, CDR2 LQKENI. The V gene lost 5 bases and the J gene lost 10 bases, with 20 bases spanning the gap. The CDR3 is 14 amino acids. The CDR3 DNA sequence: TGTGCCAGCTCAACTTCCCTTACAGGGTACGACTACACCTTC. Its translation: CASSTSLTGYDYTF.

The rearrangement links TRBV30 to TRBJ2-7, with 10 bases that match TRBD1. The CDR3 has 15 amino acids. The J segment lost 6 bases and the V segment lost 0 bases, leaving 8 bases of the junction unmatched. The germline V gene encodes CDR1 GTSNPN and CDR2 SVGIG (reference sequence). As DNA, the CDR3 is TGTGCCTGGAGTGTATCAGGACAGGGGGTGGTCGAGCAGTACTTC. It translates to CAWSVSGQGVVEQYF.

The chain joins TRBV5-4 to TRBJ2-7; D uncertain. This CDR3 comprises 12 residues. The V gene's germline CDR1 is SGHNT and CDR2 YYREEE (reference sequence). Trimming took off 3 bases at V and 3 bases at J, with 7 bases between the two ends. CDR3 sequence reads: CASSSTNYEQYF. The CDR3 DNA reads TGTGCCAGCAGCTCGACAAACTACGAGCAGTACTTC.

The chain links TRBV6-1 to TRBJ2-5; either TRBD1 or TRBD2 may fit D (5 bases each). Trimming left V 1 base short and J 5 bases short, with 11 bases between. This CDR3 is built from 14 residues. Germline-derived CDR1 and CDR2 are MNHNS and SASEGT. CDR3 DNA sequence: TGTGCCAGCAGTGAAGGGGGGTTTTGGGAGACCCAGTACTTC. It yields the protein CASSEGGFWETQYF.

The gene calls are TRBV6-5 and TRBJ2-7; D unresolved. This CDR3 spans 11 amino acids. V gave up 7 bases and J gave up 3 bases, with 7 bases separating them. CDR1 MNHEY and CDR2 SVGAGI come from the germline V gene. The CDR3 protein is CASTGYYEQYF. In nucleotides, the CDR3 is TGTGCCAGCACGGGTTACTACGAGCAGTACTTC.

The CDR3 DNA follows: TGCGCCAGCAGCTTGGGTTCAGGGGGACCCTCACCCCTCCACTTT. Encoded protein: CASSLGSGGPSPLHF. The J gene is TRBJ1-6, the V gene TRBV5-1; 7 bases map to TRBD1. After removal of 0 bases from V and 10 bases from J, the junction contained 7 bases not matched to a gene. This CDR3 has 15 residues. CDR1 and CDR2 (germline): SGHRS, YFSETQ.

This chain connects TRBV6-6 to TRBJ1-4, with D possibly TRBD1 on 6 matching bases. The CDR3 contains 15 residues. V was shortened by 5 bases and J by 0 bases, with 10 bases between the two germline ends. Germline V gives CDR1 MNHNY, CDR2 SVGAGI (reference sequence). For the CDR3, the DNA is TGTGCCAGCAGTACCGGACAGTCAACTAATGAAAAACTGTTTTTT. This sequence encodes CASSTGQSTNEKLFF.

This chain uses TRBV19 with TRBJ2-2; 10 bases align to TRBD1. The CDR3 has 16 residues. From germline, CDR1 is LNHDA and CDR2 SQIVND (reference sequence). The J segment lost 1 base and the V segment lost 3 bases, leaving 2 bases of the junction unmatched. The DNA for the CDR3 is TGTGCCAGTAGTATCGGGACAGGGGTGAACACCGGGGAGCTGTTTTTT. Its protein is CASSIGTGVNTGELFF.

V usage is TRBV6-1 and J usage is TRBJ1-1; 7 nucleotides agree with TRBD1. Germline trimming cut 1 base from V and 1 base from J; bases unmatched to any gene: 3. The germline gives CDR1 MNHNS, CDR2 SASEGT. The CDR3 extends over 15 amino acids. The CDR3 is CASSEGRQGNTEAFF. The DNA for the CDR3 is TGTGCCAGCAGTGAAGGGAGACAGGGGAACACTGAAGCTTTCTTT.

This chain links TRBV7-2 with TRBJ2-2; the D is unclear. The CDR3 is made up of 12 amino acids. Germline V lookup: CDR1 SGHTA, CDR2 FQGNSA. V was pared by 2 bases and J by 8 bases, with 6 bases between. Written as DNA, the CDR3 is TGTGCCAGCAGCTTAAGAACTGGGGAGCTGTTTTTT. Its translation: CASSLRTGELFF. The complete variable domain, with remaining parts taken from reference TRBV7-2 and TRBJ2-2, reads GAGVSQSPSNKVTEKGKDVELRCDPISGHTALYWYRQSLGQGLEFLIYFQGNSAPDKSGLPSDRFSAERTGGSVSTLTIQRTQQEDSAVYLCASSLRTGELFFGEGSRLTVL.

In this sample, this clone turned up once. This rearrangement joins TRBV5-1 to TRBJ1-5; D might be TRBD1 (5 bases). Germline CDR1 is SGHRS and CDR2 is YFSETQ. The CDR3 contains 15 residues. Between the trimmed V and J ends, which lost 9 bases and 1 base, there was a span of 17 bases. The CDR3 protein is CATIWGGPSNQPQHF. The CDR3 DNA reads TGCGCCACCATATGGGGGGGTCCGAGCAATCAGCCCCAGCATTTT.

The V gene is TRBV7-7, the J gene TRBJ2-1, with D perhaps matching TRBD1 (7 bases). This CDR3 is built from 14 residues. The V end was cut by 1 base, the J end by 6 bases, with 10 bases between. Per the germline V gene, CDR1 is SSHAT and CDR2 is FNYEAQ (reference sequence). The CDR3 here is CASSLGRGLNEQFF. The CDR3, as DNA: TGTGCCAGCAGCTTAGGGAGGGGGCTCAATGAGCAGTTCTTC.

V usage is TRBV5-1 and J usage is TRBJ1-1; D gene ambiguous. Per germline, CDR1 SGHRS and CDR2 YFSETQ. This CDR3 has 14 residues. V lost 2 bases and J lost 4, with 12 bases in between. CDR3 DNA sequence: TGCGCCAGCAGCTTACTTGAAGGAGCCACTGAAGCTTTCTTT. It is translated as CASSLLEGATEAFF. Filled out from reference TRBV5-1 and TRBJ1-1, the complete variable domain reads KAGVTQTPRYLIKTRGQQVTLSCSPISGHRSVSWYQQTPGQGLQFLFEYFSETQRNKGNFPGRFSGRQFSNSRSEMNVSTLELGDSALYLCASSLLEGATEAFFGQGTRLTVV.